This T cell receptor beta chain was found in a study of cytomegalovirus exposure and HLA in healthy donors. Vbeta (60) and Jbeta (13) primers were used in the PCR. The protocol was immunoSEQ multiplex PCR, while the TCRdb copy is restricted to in-frame clones and leaves out a portion. The sample consists of about 160,000 clones, roughly 85% of them appearing once. CDR1 and CDR2 (germline): KGHSH, LQKENI. Unmatched junction bases numbered 2, after V lost 4 bases and J lost 2 bases. This CDR3 has 15 residues. The rearrangement uses TRBV18 and TRBJ2-3; TRBD2 aligns across 11 bases. The sequenced sample consisted of PBMCs. This TCR derives from a man in his forties or fifties in good health and CMV-seronegative. In DNA form, the CDR3 reads TGTGCCAGCTCACGACTAGCGGGGCTCACAGATACGCAGTATTTT. Amino acid sequence: CASSRLAGLTDTQYF.